One T cell receptor beta chain is described in this entry. What it recognizes is unknown. The CDR3 is 15 amino acids. The V gene end was trimmed by 4 bases and the J gene end by 6 bases; junction bases not matched to a gene: 8. Germline-derived CDR1 and CDR2 are SGHRS and YFSETQ. This PCR relied on a set of 60 Vbeta primers and 13 Jbeta primers. The repertoire was sequenced with immunoSEQ multiplex PCR; TCRdb's copy has only in-frame clones and lacks some. The sample lists under 150,000 clones; roughly 80% were seen once. This sample was taken from a study of cytomegalovirus exposure and HLA in healthy donors. Broader study findings: Apart from CMV serostatus, no immune exposure information was available.

Material for sequencing was PBMCs. The chain couples TRBV5-1 to TRBJ2-3; TRBD2 matches at 10 bases. The source of this sequence is a woman aged 40 to 50 in good health and CMV-seronegative. CDR3 coding DNA: TGCGCCAGCAGCCTTCTAACTAGCGGGATGGATACGCAGTATTTT. Translating it yields CASSLLTSGMDTQYF.